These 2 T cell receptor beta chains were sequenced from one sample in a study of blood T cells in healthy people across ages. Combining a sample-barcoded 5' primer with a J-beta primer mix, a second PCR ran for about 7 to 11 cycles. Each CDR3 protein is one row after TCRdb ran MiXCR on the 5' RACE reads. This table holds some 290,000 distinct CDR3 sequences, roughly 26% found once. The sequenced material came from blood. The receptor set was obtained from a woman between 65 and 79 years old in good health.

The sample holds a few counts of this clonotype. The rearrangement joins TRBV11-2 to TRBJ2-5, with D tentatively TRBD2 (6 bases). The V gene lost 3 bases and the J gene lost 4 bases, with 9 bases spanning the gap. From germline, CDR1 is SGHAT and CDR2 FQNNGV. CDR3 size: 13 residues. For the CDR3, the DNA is TGTGCCAGCAGCTTTCCGGGAGTAGAGACCCAGTACTTC. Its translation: CASSFPGVETQYF.

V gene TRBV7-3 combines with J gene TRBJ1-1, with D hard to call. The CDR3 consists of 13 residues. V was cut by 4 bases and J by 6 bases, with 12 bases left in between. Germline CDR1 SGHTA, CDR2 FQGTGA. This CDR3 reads CASSSPGDPEAFF. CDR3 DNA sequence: TGTGCCAGCAGCTCCCCCGGAGACCCTGAAGCTTTCTTT.